The 9 T cell receptor beta chains presented below share a single source sample, sequenced in a study of esophageal squamous cell carcinoma under preoperative chemotherapy. Time point defined: before preoperative PTX-NDP chemotherapy. TCRdb analysed the PCR reads with MiXCR anew, one entry per CDR3 protein. Of 10,000 to 15,000 distinct CDR3 sequences listed, around half are singletons. Sample acquisition took place from a patient given preoperative chemotherapy. The receptor set was obtained from a human donor with esophageal squamous cell carcinoma. The donor label of this sample is uncertain.

This clonotype was seen only a few times. The chain recombines TRBV7-8 with TRBJ2-1, with a possible D match to TRBD1 (6 bases). Germline CDR1 is SGHVS and CDR2 is FQNEAQ. This CDR3 region has 12 residues. Trimming removed 5 bases at V and 12 bases at J, with 14 bases between. The DNA for the CDR3 is TGTGCCAGCAGCCCCCACAGGGAACGGCAGTTCTTC. Translated, it gives CASSPHRERQFF.

Relative to its sample, this clonotype is medium-sized. The chain combines TRBV6-5 with TRBJ2-1; D unresolved. The length of the CDR3 is 12 residues. V lost 7 bases and J 10 bases, leaving 14 bases between the germline ends. From germline, CDR1 is MNHEY and CDR2 SVGAGI. The CDR3 region is CASTWVAYEQFF. The CDR3 DNA reads TGTGCCAGCACTTGGGTAGCCTACGAGCAGTTCTTC.

This clonotype was observed at least ten times. The genes are TRBV12-3 or TRBV12-4 and TRBJ2-1; D may correspond to TRBD1 or TRBD2 (6 bases each). The germline V and J ends were trimmed by 0 bases and 5 bases, with 11 bases remaining between them. This CDR3 has 15 residues. CDR3 in DNA: TGTGCCAGCAGTTTAGCGGGGGGCCCTAACAATGAGCAGTTCTTC. This encodes CASSLAGGPNNEQFF.

Comment on this clonotype: It may be a read error: a sequence one base away is much more abundant. This chain joins TRBV6-1 and TRBJ2-1, with no clear D. Trimming removed 7 bases at V and 13 bases at J, with 26 bases between. The length of the CDR3 is 15 residues. Germline V CDR1 and CDR2: MNHNS, SASEGT. The CDR3 DNA follows: TGTGCCAGCACCCAAGGGCTAGGGCCCCAAGAGACCCAGTTCTTC. This encodes CASTQGLGPQETQFF.

This clonotype was counted between two and nine times. In DNA form, the CDR3 reads TGTGCCAGCAGCTTACTAGCGGGCATCACAGATACGCAGTATTTT. Its protein is CASSLLAGITDTQYF. The chain joins TRBV6-5 to TRBJ2-3, with 9 nucleotides matching TRBD2. The CDR3 loop spans 15 amino acids. Germline V gene sequence: CDR1 MNHEY, CDR2 SVGAGI. Trimming cost V 6 bases and J 2 bases; bases outside gene matches: 6.

CDR3 DNA sequence: TGTGCCAGCAGCCCCTCTAGACAGGGGGGTGTGGAGACCCAGTTCTTC. Translated, it gives CASSPSRQGGVETQFF. This chain connects TRBV7-8 to TRBJ2-1, with 9 bases aligning to TRBD1. CDR1 SGHVS and CDR2 FQNEAQ come from the germline V gene. This CDR3 has 16 residues. The ends lost 5 bases at V and 13 bases at J; junction bases unmatched: 18.

Details on this clonotype: The conserved phenylalanine or tryptophan is not found at the CDR3 terminus, so this likely reflects a read error. The chain employs TRBV6-1 and TRBJ2-1; 10 bases map to TRBD2. The CDR3 is made up of 18 amino acids. Trimming took 4 bases from V and 0 from J; bases not matched to a gene: 9. Looked up from germline, CDR1 is MNHNS and CDR2 is SASEGT. CDR3 DNA: TGTGCCAGCAGTGCGGCTAGCGGGGGTCTTAGCTCCTACAATGAGCAGTTCTCC. Translating it yields CASSAASGGLSSYNEQFS.

The chain is built from TRBV6-5 and TRBJ2-1; 10 bases align to TRBD2. Looked up from germline, CDR1 is MNHEY and CDR2 is SVGAGI. The V gene end was trimmed by 0 bases and the J gene end by 2 bases; junction bases not matched to a gene: 4. CDR3 length: 17 residues. The CDR3 coding sequence is TGTGCCAGCAGTTACTCCCCGGGACTAGCGACCTACAATGAGCAGTTCTTC. It yields the protein CASSYSPGLATYNEQFF.

The chain has TRBV6-2 or TRBV6-3 and TRBJ2-1, with 8 bases that match TRBD1. The closer fit of TRBJ2-5 to the DNA end suggests the J call may be wrong. Germline values: CDR1 MNHEY, CDR2 SVGEGT. This CDR3 has 15 amino acids. CDR3 protein: CASLTRQGSQETQYF. CDR3 DNA: TGTGCCAGCCTAACTCGACAGGGGTCGCAAGAGACCCAGTACTTC.